A selection of T cell receptor beta chains follows, all from one sample in a study of blood T cell repertoires in COVID-19. Produced via immunoSEQ multiplex PCR; TCRdb's table is partial and in-frame only. The data contain 85,000 to 130,000 clones, about 79% of them singletons. The specimen was peripheral blood. All receptors derive from a man aged 80 or over with COVID-19, enrolled during active disease. Both conserved end residues are part of each CDR3. The order of the fields is V gene, CDR3 protein.

TRBV28 | CASSLAARGAGWIQPQHF
TRBV5-1 | CASRAGQPTGELFF
TRBV5-8 | CASSLGTGASRGTEAFF
TRBV28 | CASSLPSWDRLNEKLFF
TRBV4-1 | CASSQDQASGRLNIQYF
TRBV7-2 | CASSLARTPYNEQFF
TRBV11-3 | CASSQTSGAVHEQFF
TRBV13 | CASSPTRDGRGYEQYF
TRBV7-8 | CASNPTGSGETQYF
TRBV5-4 | CASSLGGREVYNEQFF
TRBV6-5 | CASSYRRAGNYGYTF
TRBV28 | CASSYRGVTEAFF
TRBV2 | CASSDPLTYEQYF
TRBV5-1 | CASSLDSQDLLYEQYF
TRBV5-1 | CASKSVGAYNEQFF
TRBV3-1/TRBV3-2 | CASSQGPRAQYF
TRBV2 | CASEGGVDTEAFF
TRBV3-1/TRBV3-2 | CASRSQVDTQYF
TRBV7-8 | CASSLGGGSGSNTGELFF
TRBV4-3 | CASSLQGTDQPQHF
TRBV9 | CASSVWKGGRDTQYF
TRBV14 | CASSQDPRCMRNSGGFNSNQPQHF
TRBV5-1 | CASSLGLQETQYF
TRBV10-3 | CAIKPQYSNQPQHF
TRBV3-1/TRBV3-2 | CASSRRGASNSPLHF
TRBV21-1 | CASSPPGQGSGRRCGYSNQPQHF
TRBV7-9 | CASSFNSLTEAFF
TRBV7-9 | CASSYGQGGVGDNEQFF
TRBV4-1 | CASSQSTGHYEQYF
TRBV7-8 | CASSSDRGLVQPQHF
TRBV6-6 | CASTHHDRANQPQHF
TRBV19 | CASSIDAGLLTGRAYEQYF
TRBV19 | CASSLNLREVDEQFF
TRBV29-1 | CSVRLADFTGELFF
TRBV2 | CASRGQGPGNTIYF
TRBV5-1 | CASSLDFPTGANVLTF
TRBV7-8 | CASSPTGMYEQYF
TRBV4-1 | CASSHRDRGQPQHF
TRBV6-5 | CASRAGGSGNQPQHF
TRBV29-1 | CSVDSVAGGGSDTQYF
TRBV7-2 | CASSLGTGNEQFF
TRBV4-2 | CASSQGPPAVSQPQHF
TRBV14 | CASSQPGSGANVLTF
TRBV19 | CASSISVEDEQYF
TRBV7-9 | CASSLVPLDSGNTIYF
TRBV7-2 | CASSLAPPGGPDTQYF
TRBV28 | CASSPSGAGGSYEQYF
TRBV28 | CASTSPGGAAFF
TRBV6-1 | CASSEGLAGSWDTQYF
TRBV3-1/TRBV3-2 | CASSRTGLDSPLHF
TRBV11-2 | CASSLMGQGNTEAFF
TRBV9 | CASSPRSGGRGGELFF
TRBV9 | CASSVTDNEQFF